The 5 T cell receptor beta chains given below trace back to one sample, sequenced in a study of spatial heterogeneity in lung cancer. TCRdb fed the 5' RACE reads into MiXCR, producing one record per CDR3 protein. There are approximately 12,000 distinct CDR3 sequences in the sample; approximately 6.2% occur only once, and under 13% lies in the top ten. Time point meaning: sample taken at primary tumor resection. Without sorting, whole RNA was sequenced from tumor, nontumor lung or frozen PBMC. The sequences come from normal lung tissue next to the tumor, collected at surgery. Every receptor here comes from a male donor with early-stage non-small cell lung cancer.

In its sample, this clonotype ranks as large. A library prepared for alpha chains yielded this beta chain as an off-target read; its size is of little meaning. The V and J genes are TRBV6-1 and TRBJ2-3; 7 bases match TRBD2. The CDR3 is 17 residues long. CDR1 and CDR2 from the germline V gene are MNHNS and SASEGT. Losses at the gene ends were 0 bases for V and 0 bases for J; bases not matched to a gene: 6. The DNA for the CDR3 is TGTGCCAGCAGTGAAGCAGCGGGACTCTCTAGCACAGATACGCAGTATTTT. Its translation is CASSEAAGLSSTDTQYF.

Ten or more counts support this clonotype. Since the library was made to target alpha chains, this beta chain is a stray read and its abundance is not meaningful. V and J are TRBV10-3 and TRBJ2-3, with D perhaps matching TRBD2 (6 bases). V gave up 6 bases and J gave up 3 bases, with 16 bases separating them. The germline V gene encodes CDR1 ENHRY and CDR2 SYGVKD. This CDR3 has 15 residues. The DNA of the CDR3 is TGTGCCATCAGATCGGGGACTTATGGTACAGATACGCAGTATTTT. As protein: CAIRSGTYGTDTQYF.

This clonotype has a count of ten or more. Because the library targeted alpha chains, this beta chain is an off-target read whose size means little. The CDR3 nucleotides read TGTGCCAGCAGTTACTCGCCCCTAGCGGGGATTGGCGAGCAGTACTTC. This codes for CASSYSPLAGIGEQYF. This chain connects TRBV6-5 to TRBJ2-7; 9 nucleotides match TRBD2. Germline V gene sequence: CDR1 MNHEY, CDR2 SVGAGI. The CDR3 spans 16 residues. Trimming cost V 0 bases and J 6 bases; bases outside gene matches: 9.

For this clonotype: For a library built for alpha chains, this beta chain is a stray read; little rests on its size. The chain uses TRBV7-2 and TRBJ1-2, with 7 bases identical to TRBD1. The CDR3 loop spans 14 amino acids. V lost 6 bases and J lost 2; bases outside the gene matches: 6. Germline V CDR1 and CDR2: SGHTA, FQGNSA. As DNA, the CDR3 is TGTGCCAGCAGGGGGGACAGCCTGAACTATGGCTACACCTTC. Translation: CASRGDSLNYGYTF. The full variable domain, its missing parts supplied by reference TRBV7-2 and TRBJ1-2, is GAGVSQSPSNKVTEKGKDVELRCDPISGHTALYWYRQSLGQGLEFLIYFQGNSAPDKSGLPSDRFSAERTGGSVSTLTIQRTQQEDSAVYLCASRGDSLNYGYTFGSGTRLTVV.

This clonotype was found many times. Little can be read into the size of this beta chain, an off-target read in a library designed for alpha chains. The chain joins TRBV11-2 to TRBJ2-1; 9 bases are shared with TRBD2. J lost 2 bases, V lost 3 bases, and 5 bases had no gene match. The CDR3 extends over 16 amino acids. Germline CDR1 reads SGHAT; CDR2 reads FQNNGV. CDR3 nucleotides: TGTGCCAGCAGCTTCTCCAGCGGGAGGCCCTACAATGAGCAGTTCTTC. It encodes CASSFSSGRPYNEQFF.